The 18 T cell receptor beta chains listed next were all sequenced from one sample in a study of multiple sclerosis patients with progressive multifocal leukoencephalopathy. Produced via immunoSEQ multiplex PCR; TCRdb's table is partial and in-frame only. The data contain fewer than 35,000 clones, 89% of them singletons. Described time point: before natalizumab initiation. The sample was PBMCs. These receptors came from a human donor with multiple sclerosis.

The chain combines TRBV7-2 with TRBJ2-7; perhaps TRBD2 as D (5 bases). The CDR3 is 13 amino acids. The germline V gene encodes CDR1 SGHTA and CDR2 FQGNSA. The V end lost 3 bases, the J end lost 2 bases, and 8 bases lay between the germline ends. The CDR3, as DNA: TGTGCCAGCAGCTTGAGGCGGGCCTACGAGCAGTACTTC. The encoded protein is CASSLRRAYEQYF.

The J gene is TRBJ2-7, the V gene TRBV7-9; no firm D call. The germline CDR1 and CDR2 sequences are SEHNR and FQNEAQ (reference sequence). The CDR3 covers 12 residues. V was clipped by 2 bases and J by 4 bases, with 6 bases between them. The CDR3 region is CASSLTLYEQYF. The CDR3, as DNA: TGTGCCAGCAGCTTAACTCTGTACGAGCAGTACTTC.

V is TRBV30 and J is TRBJ2-1, with 8 bases fitting TRBD2. This CDR3 is 15 amino acids long. V shed 1 base and J 7 bases; nucleotides not matched to a gene: 9. Germline V CDR1 and CDR2: GTSNPN, SVGIG (reference sequence). The CDR3 region has the DNA TGTGCCTGGAGTGCCGGCGGGAGGTCGAAAAATGAGCAGTTCTTC. It translates to CAWSAGGRSKNEQFF. The full variable domain, completed using reference TRBV30 and TRBJ2-1, is SQTIHQWPATLVQPVGSPLSLECTVEGTSNPNLYWYRQAAGRGLQLLFYSVGIGQISSEVPQNLSASRPQDRQFILSSKKLLLSDSGFYLCAWSAGGRSKNEQFFGPGTRLTVL.

In DNA form, the CDR3 reads TGCAGCGTTGAAGAAACGACAGGGATCAGGGGCGAGCAGTACTTC. Amino acid sequence: CSVEETTGIRGEQYF. The chain has TRBV29-1 and TRBJ2-7, with 7 nucleotides matching TRBD1. The CDR3 has 15 residues. The V gene end was trimmed by 0 bases and the J gene end by 6 bases; junction bases not matched to a gene: 11. Germline V gives CDR1 SQVTM, CDR2 ANQGSEA.

The chain is built from TRBV5-5 and TRBJ1-1; D is perhaps TRBD1 (6 bases). CDR1 and CDR2 (germline): SGHKS, YYEKEE (reference sequence). This CDR3 has 12 amino acids. The germline V and J ends were trimmed by 0 bases and 10 bases, with 10 bases remaining between them. Here the CDR3 reads CASSLEGGRAFF. The CDR3 DNA follows: TGTGCCAGCAGCTTGGAGGGGGGCAGAGCTTTCTTT.

This clone was seen only a few times. The genes are TRBV19 and TRBJ1-2; D possibly corresponds to TRBD1 (5 bases). The CDR3 has 14 amino acids. The germline V gene encodes CDR1 LNHDA and CDR2 SQIVND (reference sequence). Trimming took off 4 bases at V and 4 bases at J, with 13 bases between the two ends. The CDR3 DNA follows: TGTGCCAGTAGTAGGGGCAGGGAATTCTATGGCTACACCTTC. This codes for CASSRGREFYGYTF.

The chain has TRBV9 and TRBJ1-3, with D possibly matching TRBD1 (5 bases). CDR3 length equals 14 residues. Germline CDR1 and CDR2: SGDLS and YYNGEE. The V end was cut by 0 bases, the J end by 8 bases, with 12 bases between. The CDR3 DNA sequence: TGTGCCAGCAGCGTAGTCGGGCAGGGCGACACCATATATTTT. Protein product: CASSVVGQGDTIYF. The whole variable domain, remainder taken from reference TRBV9 and TRBJ1-3, is DSGVTQTPKHLITATGQRVTLRCSPRSGDLSVYWYQQSLDQGLQFLIQYYNGEERAKGNILERFSAQQFPDLHSELNLSSLELGDSALYFCASSVVGQGDTIYFGEGSWLTVV.

CDR3 protein: CATSRDRAGGLYEQYF. The CDR3 DNA reads as TGTGCCACCAGCAGAGATCGGGCGGGAGGTCTCTACGAGCAGTACTTC. The J gene is TRBJ2-7, the V gene TRBV15; 8 nucleotides line up with TRBD2. The CDR3 has 16 amino acids. Germline lookup yields CDR1 LNHNV and CDR2 YYDKDF (reference sequence). V shed 0 bases, J shed 3 bases, and the junction held 7 bases outside the gene matches.

This chain connects TRBV11-2 to TRBJ2-4, with D possibly being TRBD2 (5 bases). The CDR3 consists of 14 residues. CDR1 is SGHAT, CDR2 FQNNGV, per germline. V shed 2 bases and J shed 4 bases, with 9 bases lying between them. This CDR3 is CASSLTSGKNIQYF. The CDR3 DNA sequence: TGTGCCAGCAGCTTAACCAGCGGAAAAAACATTCAGTACTTC.

The CDR3 region has the DNA TGTGCCAGCAGTTTCAGTTACAGGGAGTACGAGCAGTACTTC. Its protein is CASSFSYREYEQYF. This rearrangement joins TRBV13 to TRBJ2-7; the D gene is possibly TRBD1 (6 bases). The germline V gene has CDR1 PRHDT and CDR2 FYEKMQ (reference sequence). CDR3 length: 14 residues. The V gene lost 6 bases and the J gene lost 4 bases, with 16 bases spanning the gap. The variable domain in full, with the rest retrieved from reference TRBV13 and TRBJ2-7, is AAGVIQSPRHLIKEKRETATLKCYPIPRHDTVYWYQQGPGQDPQFLISFYEKMQSDKGSIPDRFSAQQFSDYHSELNMSSLELGDSALYFCASSFSYREYEQYFGPGTRLTVT.

The chain employs TRBV9 and TRBJ1-1; no firm D call. This CDR3 has 14 residues. Trimming stripped 0 bases from V and 3 bases from J, with 9 bases between. Germline loops: CDR1 SGDLS, CDR2 YYNGEE. DNA of the CDR3: TGTGCCAGCAGCGTAGCGCAAGTCGACACTGAAGCTTTCTTT. Residues: CASSVAQVDTEAFF. Complete variable domain (other parts from reference TRBV9 and TRBJ1-1): DSGVTQTPKHLITATGQRVTLRCSPRSGDLSVYWYQQSLDQGLQFLIQYYNGEERAKGNILERFSAQQFPDLHSELNLSSLELGDSALYFCASSVAQVDTEAFFGQGTRLTVV.

V and J are TRBV29-1 and TRBJ1-1; TRBD1 agrees at 7 bases. The CDR3 totals 14 residues. V shed 5 bases, J shed 4 bases, and the junction held 10 bases outside the gene matches. Germline V gives CDR1 SQVTM, CDR2 ANQGSEA. As DNA, the CDR3 is TGCAGCGTTTGGGAGACAGGGTTGAGCACTGAAGCTTTCTTT. As protein: CSVWETGLSTEAFF.

In DNA, the CDR3 is TGCGCCAGCAGCCGAGCCGCGAAGGGCACAGATACGCAGTATTTT. Its protein is CASSRAAKGTDTQYF. V gene TRBV5-1 combines with J gene TRBJ2-3; no clear D. V gave up 4 bases and J gave up 1 base, with 13 bases separating them. CDR3 length: 15 amino acids. CDR1 is SGHRS and CDR2 is YFSETQ in the germline V gene.

The rearrangement uses TRBV27 and TRBJ1-6; the D is unclear. Per germline, CDR1 MNHEY and CDR2 SMNVEV (reference sequence). V dropped 0 bases and J dropped 9 bases, with 12 bases sitting between them. The CDR3 length is 15 residues. As DNA, the CDR3 is TGTGCCAGCAGTTTATCCGGGCAGGCCCTTTCACCCCTCCACTTT. Residues: CASSLSGQALSPLHF.

The chain employs TRBV20-1 and TRBJ1-1; D is unresolved. The V end was cut by 5 bases, the J end by 6 bases, with 10 bases between. The germline V gene has CDR1 DFQATT and CDR2 SNEGSKA (reference sequence). This CDR3 has 11 residues. The CDR3 region is CSALRVPEAFF. DNA for the CDR3: TGCAGTGCTCTGAGGGTACCTGAAGCTTTCTTT.

V usage is TRBV9 and J usage is TRBJ1-6, with D possibly TRBD1 on 5 matching bases. V was shortened by 2 bases and J by 0 bases, with 9 bases between the two germline ends. Per germline, CDR1 SGDLS and CDR2 YYNGEE. The CDR3 has 16 amino acids. CDR3 sequence: CASSVPGHSYNSPLHF. The CDR3 region has the DNA TGTGCCAGCAGCGTCCCCGGACACTCCTATAATTCACCCCTCCACTTT. Together with reference TRBV9 and TRBJ1-6, the CDR3 gives the full variable domain: DSGVTQTPKHLITATGQRVTLRCSPRSGDLSVYWYQQSLDQGLQFLIQYYNGEERAKGNILERFSAQQFPDLHSELNLSSLELGDSALYFCASSVPGHSYNSPLHFGNGTRLTVT.

This clone appeared a single time. This chain connects TRBV9 to TRBJ2-3; TRBD1 aligns across 10 bases. Germline trimming cut 4 bases from V and 3 bases from J; bases unmatched to any gene: 8. The CDR3 sequence is 16 residues long. Germline CDR1 is SGDLS and CDR2 is YYNGEE. The CDR3 region has the DNA TGTGCCAGCAGCCCTTGGGACAGGGGTGGAACAGATACGCAGTATTTT. Translated: CASSPWDRGGTDTQYF.

The V gene is TRBV9, the J gene TRBJ2-1; no definite D call. Germline V gene sequence: CDR1 SGDLS, CDR2 YYNGEE. The CDR3 loop spans 13 amino acids. V lost 0 bases to trimming and J lost 4 bases, with 5 bases between them. The CDR3 reads CASSVGPYNEQFF. CDR3 DNA: TGTGCCAGCAGCGTAGGACCATACAATGAGCAGTTCTTC.